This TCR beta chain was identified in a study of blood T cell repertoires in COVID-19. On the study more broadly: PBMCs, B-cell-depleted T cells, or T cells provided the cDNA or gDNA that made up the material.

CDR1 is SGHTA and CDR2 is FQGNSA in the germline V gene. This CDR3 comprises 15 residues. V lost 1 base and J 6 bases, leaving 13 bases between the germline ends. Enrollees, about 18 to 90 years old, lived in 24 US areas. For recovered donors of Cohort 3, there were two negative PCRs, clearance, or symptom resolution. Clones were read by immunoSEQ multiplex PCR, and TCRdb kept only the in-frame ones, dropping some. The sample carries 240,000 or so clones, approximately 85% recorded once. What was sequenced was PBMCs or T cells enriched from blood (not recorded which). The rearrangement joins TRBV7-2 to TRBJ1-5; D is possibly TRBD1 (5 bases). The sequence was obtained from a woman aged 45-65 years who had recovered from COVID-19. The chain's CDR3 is CASSLGGRSGQPQHF. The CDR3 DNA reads TGTGCCAGCAGCTTAGGGGGCAGGTCAGGTCAGCCCCAGCATTTT. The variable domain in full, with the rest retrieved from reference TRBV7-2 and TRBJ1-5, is GAGVSQSPSNKVTEKGKDVELRCDPISGHTALYWYRQSLGQGLEFLIYFQGNSAPDKSGLPSDRFSAERTGGSVSTLTIQRTQQEDSAVYLCASSLGGRSGQPQHFGDGTRLSIL.